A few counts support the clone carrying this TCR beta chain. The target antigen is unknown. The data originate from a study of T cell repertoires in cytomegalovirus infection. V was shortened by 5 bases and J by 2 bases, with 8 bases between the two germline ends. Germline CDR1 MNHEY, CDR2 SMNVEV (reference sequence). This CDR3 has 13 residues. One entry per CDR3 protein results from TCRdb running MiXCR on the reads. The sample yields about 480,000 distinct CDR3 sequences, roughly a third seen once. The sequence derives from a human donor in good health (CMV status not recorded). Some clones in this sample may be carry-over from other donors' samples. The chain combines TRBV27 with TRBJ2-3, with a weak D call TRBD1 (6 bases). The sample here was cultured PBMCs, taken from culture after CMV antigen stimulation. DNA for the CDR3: TGTGCCAGCAGTACAGGGAACACAGATACGCAGTATTTT. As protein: CASSTGNTDTQYF.